The 32 T cell receptor beta chains in this list originate from one sample, sequenced in a study of technical replicates of blood from a handful of donors. Only in-frame clones appear in the TCRdb table, and some are missing; sequencing was by immunoSEQ multiplex PCR. The data show 75,000 to 100,000 clones, 95% seen once. Sequenced: T cells isolated from PBMCs. These receptors originate from a human donor in good health.

The chain couples TRBV19 to TRBJ1-5, with D maybe TRBD1 (6 bases). V lost 9 bases and J 4 bases, leaving 16 bases between the germline ends. The germline gives CDR1 LNHDA, CDR2 SQIVND (reference sequence). CDR3 length: 14 amino acids. The CDR3 sequence is CASRGGARNQPQHF. The CDR3 coding sequence is TGTGCCAGCAGAGGGGGGGCGCGGAATCAGCCCCAGCATTTT.

The chain joins TRBV30 to TRBJ2-1; 7 bases match TRBD1. Germline V lookup: CDR1 GTSNPN, CDR2 SVGIG (reference sequence). Trimming took 0 bases from V and 9 from J; bases not matched to a gene: 8. This CDR3 has 14 residues. Here the CDR3 DNA reads TGTGCCTGGAGTGTCCAATTACAGGGGAGTGAGCAGTTCTTC. Its protein is CAWSVQLQGSEQFF.

V and J are TRBV19 and TRBJ2-1; the match to TRBD2 covers 7 bases. Looked up from germline, CDR1 is LNHDA and CDR2 is SQIVND (reference sequence). This CDR3 comprises 17 residues. The junction had 8 bases not matched to a gene; V was cut back by 3 bases and J by 0 bases. This CDR3 is CASSIMGGQSSYNEQFF. The CDR3 DNA follows: TGTGCCAGTAGTATCATGGGAGGGCAAAGCTCCTACAATGAGCAGTTCTTC.

V is TRBV10-3 and J is TRBJ2-2, with D possibly TRBD2 on 6 matching bases. V lost 7 bases to trimming and J lost 5 bases, with 8 bases between them. Per the germline V gene, CDR1 is ENHRY and CDR2 is SYGVKD. The CDR3 runs to 12 residues. The CDR3 reads CAIIRETGELFF. The CDR3 DNA is TGTGCCATCATTCGGGAGACCGGGGAGCTGTTTTTT.

The V and J genes are TRBV21-1 and TRBJ1-4; the DNA was not used to check the table's D call, TRBD1. TRBV21-1 is tagged as a pseudogene. The CDR3 is 15 amino acids. The CDR3 loop reads CASNLEAGKGLKLFF. CDR3 coding DNA: TGTGCCAGCAACCTAGAGGCAGGGAAGGGTTTAAAACTGTTTTTT.

This clone occurred once. The V gene is TRBV6-5, the J gene TRBJ2-1; 7 bases fit TRBD2. With V trimmed by 4 bases and J by 2 bases, 2 bases remained unmatched. Germline CDR1 reads MNHEY; CDR2 reads SVGAGI. The CDR3 runs to 14 residues. The CDR3 nucleotides are TGTGCCAGCAGTTGGGAGGGAGCCTACAATGAGCAGTTCTTC. It yields the protein CASSWEGAYNEQFF.

The J gene is TRBJ1-2, the V gene TRBV28; 7 bases are a match to TRBD1. The CDR3 extends over 13 amino acids. In germline, CDR1 is MDHEN, CDR2 SYDVKM. With V trimmed by 5 bases and J by 4 bases, 4 bases remained unmatched. Here the CDR3 DNA reads TGTGCCAGCAGTGAGAGGGGGCGCTATGGCTACACCTTC. It specifies CASSERGRYGYTF.

This chain connects TRBV10-3 to TRBJ2-1, with 9 bases that match TRBD1. This CDR3 is 15 amino acids long. Germline assignment: CDR1 ENHRY and CDR2 SYGVKD. The V and J ends lost 0 bases and 8 bases, in that order; junction bases with no gene match: 5. The CDR3 DNA sequence: TGTGCCATCAGTGAGTCGTTACAGGGGGCATATGAGCAGTTCTTC. Translated: CAISESLQGAYEQFF.

The chain employs TRBV15 and TRBJ1-1; D possibly corresponds to TRBD1 (6 bases). This CDR3 spans 13 amino acids. Trimming took 5 bases from V and 1 from J, leaving 8 bases between them. Germline CDR1 LNHNV, CDR2 YYDKDF (reference sequence). In DNA form, the CDR3 reads TGTGCCACCAGCGAACAGGGGAACACTGAAGCTTTCTTT. Translation: CATSEQGNTEAFF. The full variable domain, completed using reference TRBV15 and TRBJ1-1, is DAMVIQNPRYQVTQFGKPVTLSCSQTLNHNVMYWYQQKSSQAPKLLFHYYDKDFNNEADTPDNFQSRRPNTSFCFLDIRSPGLGDTAMYLCATSEQGNTEAFFGQGTRLTVV.

This chain uses TRBV7-9 with TRBJ2-3; 9 positions agree with TRBD2. Trimming took 5 bases from V and 6 from J; bases not matched to a gene: 15. Germline V lookup: CDR1 SEHNR, CDR2 FQNEAQ (reference sequence). This CDR3 contains 17 residues. The CDR3 sequence: CASSATGPAGGLDTQYF. The CDR3 coding sequence is TGTGCCAGCAGCGCAACAGGTCCAGCGGGGGGCCTGGATACGCAGTATTTT.

The chain links TRBV2 to TRBJ1-1; the D gene is possibly TRBD1 (5 bases). There are 14 residues in the CDR3. V gave up 6 bases and J gave up 5 bases, with 16 bases separating them. Germline V gene lookup returns CDR1 SNHLY and CDR2 FYNNEI. CDR3 in DNA: TGTGCCAGCAGCAGGGTGGGGGGGGGAACTGAAGCTTTCTTT. Amino acid sequence: CASSRVGGGTEAFF. The whole variable domain, filled in from reference TRBV2 and TRBJ1-1, reads EPEVTQTPSHQVTQMGQEVILRCVPISNHLYFYWYRQILGQKVEFLVSFYNNEISEKSEIFDDQFSVERPDGSNFTLKIRSTKLEDSAMYFCASSRVGGGTEAFFGQGTRLTVV.

The chain uses TRBV5-1 and TRBJ2-2, with TRBD1 identical over 9 bases. The CDR3 covers 17 residues. Germline CDR1 reads SGHRS; CDR2 reads YFSETQ. Unmatched junction bases numbered 9, after V lost 0 bases and J lost 6 bases. The CDR3 spells CASSLARTGEVPGELFF. The DNA for the CDR3 is TGCGCCAGCAGCTTGGCTAGGACAGGGGAGGTCCCCGGGGAGCTGTTTTTT.

The chain is built from TRBV19 and TRBJ1-6; 8 bases align to TRBD1. V dropped 8 bases and J dropped 3; count of bases not matched to a gene: 6. Germline V gene sequence: CDR1 LNHDA, CDR2 SQIVND (reference sequence). The CDR3 is 15 amino acids. This CDR3 is CASAYDRGYNSPLHF. The CDR3 DNA reads as TGTGCCAGTGCCTACGACAGGGGCTATAATTCACCCCTCCACTTT.

The chain employs TRBV5-1 and TRBJ1-1; D not certain. CDR3 length equals 16 residues. V was shortened by 0 bases and J by 0 bases, with 12 bases between the two germline ends. Germline assignment: CDR1 SGHRS and CDR2 YFSETQ. CDR3 in DNA: TGCGCCAGCAGCTTGGAATTACGACTTATGAACACTGAAGCTTTCTTT. Translating it yields CASSLELRLMNTEAFF.

This chain connects TRBV28 to TRBJ1-2, with TRBD1 identical over 7 bases. The V and J ends lost 8 bases and 4 bases, in that order; junction bases with no gene match: 13. The CDR3 consists of 15 residues. CDR1 is MDHEN and CDR2 is SYDVKM in the germline V gene. CDR3 sequence: CASGIPTGWVYGYTF. CDR3 sequence (DNA): TGTGCCAGCGGAATTCCGACAGGGTGGGTCTATGGCTACACCTTC.

The CDR3 loop reads CAISGGGGDQPQHF. The CDR3 region has the DNA TGTGCCATCAGTGGAGGGGGTGGGGATCAGCCCCAGCATTTT. The chain employs TRBV10-3 and TRBJ1-5, with TRBD1 as a possible D gene (6 bases). This CDR3 comprises 14 residues. Trimming cost V 4 bases and J 5 bases, with 12 bases left between them. In germline, CDR1 is ENHRY, CDR2 SYGVKD.

This chain joins TRBV19 and TRBJ2-7, with 10 bases fitting TRBD2. CDR3 length: 15 residues. Germline CDR1 reads LNHDA; CDR2 reads SQIVND (reference sequence). V trimming: 5 bases; J trimming: 1 base; junction bases outside the gene matches: 5. The CDR3 reads CASSGLAGGSYEQYF. The CDR3 DNA reads TGTGCCAGTAGTGGATTAGCGGGGGGATCCTACGAGCAGTACTTC. The entire variable domain, with the rest obtained from reference TRBV19 and TRBJ2-7, is as follows: DGGITQSPKYLFRKEGQNVTLSCEQNLNHDAMYWYRQDPGQGLRLIYYSQIVNDFQKGDIAEGYSVSREKKESFPLTVTSAQKNPTAFYLCASSGLAGGSYEQYFGPGTRLTVT.

The rearrangement uses TRBV4-1 and TRBJ1-1; D is possibly TRBD1 (6 bases). CDR3 length: 16 amino acids. V was trimmed by 4 bases and J by 0 bases, leaving 15 bases between them. Germline CDR1 reads MGHRA; CDR2 reads YSYEKL. In DNA, the CDR3 is TGCGCCAGCAGCCCAGTGGGTGCAGGGGTGAACACTGAAGCTTTCTTT. Protein sequence: CASSPVGAGVNTEAFF.

This sequence joins TRBV27 and TRBJ2-3, with D hard to call. Germline V gene lookup returns CDR1 MNHEY and CDR2 SMNVEV (reference sequence). The germline V and J ends were trimmed by 5 bases and 0 bases, with 12 bases remaining between them. This CDR3 is built from 15 residues. The CDR3 here is CASSPRPWSTDTQYF. The CDR3 DNA reads TGTGCCAGCAGTCCGCGGCCCTGGAGCACAGATACGCAGTATTTT.

The rearrangement links TRBV5-4 to TRBJ2-7, with 9 bases that match TRBD1. After removal of 2 bases from V and 2 bases from J, the junction contained 2 bases not matched to a gene. The CDR3 runs to 14 residues. Germline CDR1 is SGHNT and CDR2 is YYREEE (reference sequence). The CDR3, as DNA: TGTGCCAGCAGCTTAACAGGGGGCACCTACGAGCAGTACTTC. Translated: CASSLTGGTYEQYF.

The V and J genes are TRBV5-6 and TRBJ2-7; D is ambiguous. V shed 4 bases and J shed 6 bases, with 11 bases lying between them. Germline CDR1 and CDR2: SGHDT and YYEEEE. The CDR3 sequence is 12 residues long. The CDR3 is CASSLRVSEQYF. Here the CDR3 DNA reads TGTGCCAGCAGCCTCCGGGTTTCCGAGCAGTACTTC.

The chain joins TRBV7-9 to TRBJ1-1, with D uncertain. CDR1 and CDR2 from the germline V gene are SEHNR and FQNEAQ (reference sequence). V was clipped by 6 bases and J by 6 bases, with 14 bases between them. CDR3 length: 13 amino acids. DNA of the CDR3: TGTGCCAGCAGTGAAGGAGCACGGCCTGAAGCTTTCTTT. It encodes CASSEGARPEAFF. Together with reference TRBV7-9 and TRBJ1-1, the CDR3 gives the full variable domain: DTGVSQNPRHKITKRGQNVTFRCDPISEHNRLYWYRQTLGQGPEFLTYFQNEAQLEKSRLLSDRFSAERPKGSFSTLEIQRTEQGDSAMYLCASSEGARPEAFFGQGTRLTVV.

The V and J genes are TRBV23-1 and TRBJ1-5; no definite D call. TRBV23-1 is an open reading frame whose function is uncertain. V shed 1 base and J shed 2 bases, with 18 bases lying between them. CDR3 length: 18 amino acids. The CDR3 DNA reads as TGCGCCAGCAGTCAATTTCGAGGCGTGAGTGCAGGCAATCAGCCCCAGCATTTT. Its protein product is CASSQFRGVSAGNQPQHF.

The rearrangement links TRBV6-1 to TRBJ1-4, with D possibly being TRBD1 (5 bases). Germline values: CDR1 MNHNS, CDR2 SASEGT. Trimming removed 3 bases at V and 5 bases at J, with 16 bases between. There are 16 residues in the CDR3. For the CDR3, the DNA is TGTGCCAGCAGTGACAGTCCAGGGCTTCTGAATGAAAAACTGTTTTTT. Encoded protein: CASSDSPGLLNEKLFF.

The chain is built from TRBV5-1 and TRBJ2-2, with TRBD2 identical over 11 bases. Germline-derived CDR1 and CDR2 are SGHRS and YFSETQ. The CDR3 totals 14 residues. V lost 9 bases to trimming and J lost 2 bases; unmatched junction nucleotides: 3. The CDR3 sequence is CAIRLAGNTGELFF. The DNA of the CDR3 is TGCGCCATCCGACTAGCGGGAAACACCGGGGAGCTGTTTTTT.

This chain joins TRBV4-2 and TRBJ1-4, with D unclear. The ends were cut back, 0 bases at V and 0 bases at J, with 5 bases in the middle. Per the germline V gene, CDR1 is LGHNA and CDR2 is YNFKEQ. There are 15 residues in the CDR3. The CDR3 coding sequence is TGTGCCAGCAGCCAAGAATCAGCAACTAATGAAAAACTGTTTTTT. Its translation: CASSQESATNEKLFF.

The chain employs TRBV6-5 and TRBJ1-2; no clear D gene. In germline, CDR1 is MNHEY, CDR2 SVGAGI. The length of the CDR3 is 14 residues. Trimming removed 0 bases from V and 5 bases from J, with 10 bases in between. The CDR3 region has the DNA TGTGCCAGCAGTTACTCGACCGCCGGGTATGGCTACACCTTC. Translated: CASSYSTAGYGYTF.

The chain couples TRBV4-1 to TRBJ1-5; 7 nucleotides match TRBD1. Germline CDR1 MGHRA, CDR2 YSYEKL. Germline trimming cut 3 bases from V and 1 base from J; bases unmatched to any gene: 6. This CDR3 has 16 residues. CDR3 residues: CASSHYEQGSNQPQHF. The CDR3 nucleotides are TGCGCCAGCAGCCACTATGAACAGGGGAGCAATCAGCCCCAGCATTTT.

The chain recombines TRBV7-8 with TRBJ1-2; TRBD1 agrees at 8 bases. J gave up 4 bases and V 2 bases, and 9 bases lay outside the gene matches. The CDR3 consists of 16 residues. Germline lookup yields CDR1 SGHVS and CDR2 FQNEAQ. For the CDR3, the DNA is TGTGCCAGCAGCTTAAGTAGTTGGGGACAGGCCTATGGCTACACCTTC. Translating gives CASSLSSWGQAYGYTF.

This clone was counted once. J is TRBJ1-1 and V is TRBV4-1; D is ambiguous. From germline, CDR1 is MGHRA and CDR2 YSYEKL. V was shortened by 2 bases and J by 0 bases, with 10 bases between the two germline ends. This CDR3 is 15 amino acids long. The DNA for the CDR3 is TGCGCCAGCAGCCAACCAACCCGGGTGAACACTGAAGCTTTCTTT. It translates to CASSQPTRVNTEAFF.

J is TRBJ2-5 and V is TRBV19; 9 bases map to TRBD2. Looked up from germline, CDR1 is LNHDA and CDR2 is SQIVND (reference sequence). Unmatched junction bases numbered 7, after V lost 3 bases and J lost 5 bases. There are 15 residues in the CDR3. CDR3 DNA: TGTGCCAGTAGTATTAGACTAGCGGTGACTGAGACCCAGTACTTC. This sequence encodes CASSIRLAVTETQYF.

This chain uses TRBV28 with TRBJ2-1; 10 bases are a match to TRBD1. The germline CDR1 and CDR2 sequences are MDHEN and SYDVKM. The CDR3 loop spans 15 amino acids. The trim removed 4 bases at V and 10 bases at J, leaving 10 bases unmatched. The CDR3 here is CASSSRDRGWGEQFF. CDR3 coding DNA: TGTGCCAGCAGTTCGAGGGACAGGGGCTGGGGGGAGCAGTTCTTC.